These 14 T cell receptor beta chains originate from one sample sequenced in a study of CD8+ T cells in alopecia areata. RNA was extracted and reverse transcribed into cDNA as the sequencing template. Sequenced by immunoSEQ multiplex PCR; TCRdb stores in-frame clones only, minus some. The sample lists about 180,000 clones, approximately 49% occurring once. As to treatment: oral pan-JAK inhibitor, 5-10 mg twice daily. The sample consisted of CD8+ T cells sorted from blood, taken at approximately week 51, from a patient treated with tofacitinib. The receptors derive from a human donor with alopecia areata.

In its sample, this clone was seen many times. Here the CDR3 reads CASSSWAADTQYF. The DNA for the CDR3 is TGTGCCAGCAGCTCCTGGGCGGCAGATACGCAGTATTTT. The rearrangement joins TRBV11-2 to TRBJ2-3, with unresolved D. In germline, CDR1 is SGHAT, CDR2 FQNNGV. The CDR3 is made up of 13 amino acids. V gave up 4 bases and J gave up 4 bases, with 9 bases separating them.

The rearrangement links TRBV29-1 to TRBJ2-2; D could derive from TRBD1 or TRBD2 (5 bases each). V lost 4 bases, J lost 3 bases, and 12 bases lay in between. CDR3 length equals 14 residues. The germline gives CDR1 SQVTM, CDR2 ANQGSEA. The CDR3 bases are TGCAGCGTTGCCAGGGAGACCCACACCGGGGAGCTGTTTTTT. It codes for CSVARETHTGELFF.

The table lists this clone with a few counts. The same CDR3 arises from other DNA sequences in this sample as well. In DNA form, the CDR3 reads TGTGCCAGCAGCTTCCTAGGCGAGCAGTACTTC. Its protein product is CASSFLGEQYF. The rearrangement links TRBV7-9 to TRBJ2-7, with D hard to call. This CDR3 spans 11 amino acids. CDR1 and CDR2 from the germline V gene are SEHNR and FQNEAQ (reference sequence). Trimming shortened V by 3 bases and J by 6 bases, and 6 bases separated the two germline ends. Full variable domain (remainder filled in from reference TRBV7-9 and TRBJ2-7): DTGVSQNPRHKITKRGQNVTFRCDPISEHNRLYWYRQTLGQGPEFLTYFQNEAQLEKSRLLSDRFSAERPKGSFSTLEIQRTEQGDSAMYLCASSFLGEQYFGPGTRLTVT.

The table lists this clone with a few counts. This chain joins TRBV6-5 and TRBJ1-2, with D perhaps matching TRBD1 (6 bases). V was pared by 6 bases and J by 0 bases, with 14 bases between. CDR3 size: 15 residues. CDR1 MNHEY and CDR2 SVGAGI come from the germline V gene. This chain's CDR3 is CASSLTGTANYGYTF. As DNA, the CDR3 is TGTGCCAGCAGCCTAACAGGGACCGCTAACTATGGCTACACCTTC.

The gene calls are TRBV7-2 and TRBJ2-5, with D possibly matching TRBD2 (6 bases). Germline V gene sequence: CDR1 SGHTA, CDR2 FQGNSA. The V end lost 6 bases, the J end lost 6 bases, and 17 bases lay between the germline ends. The CDR3 has 14 amino acids. Here the CDR3 DNA reads TGTGCCAGCAGTTTTGGCGGGGTAATCCAGACCCAGTACTTC. It codes for CASSFGGVIQTQYF.

The CDR3 coding sequence is TGTGCCAGCATACAAACTAGGGAGGCTAATGAAAAACTGTTTTTT. It specifies CASIQTREANEKLFF. This chain connects TRBV6-6 to TRBJ1-4, with no clear D. The length of the CDR3 is 15 residues. V was clipped by 7 bases and J by 3 bases, with 15 bases between them. Germline V gene lookup returns CDR1 MNHNY and CDR2 SVGAGI (reference sequence).

The chain employs TRBV30 and TRBJ2-1; no firm D call. The CDR3 length is 12 residues. Germline CDR1 and CDR2: GTSNPN and SVGIG (reference sequence). V lost 3 bases and J 6 bases, leaving 9 bases between the germline ends. The CDR3 reads CAWRSVLNEQFF. The CDR3 DNA is TGTGCCTGGAGGAGCGTTCTCAATGAGCAGTTCTTC.

This clone appeared a few times. The chain uses TRBV14 and TRBJ2-5, with D possibly called TRBD1 or TRBD2 (6 bases each). Germline loops: CDR1 SGHDN, CDR2 FVKESK. V was clipped by 1 base and J by 5 bases, with 11 bases between them. The CDR3 runs to 14 residues. CDR3 DNA sequence: TGTGCCAGCAGCCAAGCGGGGGCGAGTGAGACCCAGTACTTC. It encodes CASSQAGASETQYF.

This sequence joins TRBV7-2 and TRBJ1-5, with TRBD1 matching 9 bases. Trimming took 4 bases from V and 3 from J; bases not matched to a gene: 7. Germline V gene sequence: CDR1 SGHTA, CDR2 FQGNSA. This CDR3 spans 16 amino acids. The CDR3 bases are TGTGCCAGCAGCTCAGGGGGACAGGGTTACAATCAGCCCCAGCATTTT. The encoded protein is CASSSGGQGYNQPQHF.

In its sample, this clone was seen once. The chain carries TRBV4-2 and TRBJ2-1; D uncertain. Germline lookup yields CDR1 LGHNA and CDR2 YNFKEQ. The V and J ends lost 0 bases and 9 bases respectively, with 9 bases between them. The CDR3 totals 13 residues. CDR3: CASSQDDLGEQFF. The CDR3 DNA reads as TGTGCCAGCAGCCAAGACGACCTAGGTGAGCAGTTCTTC.

The chain employs TRBV30 and TRBJ2-1; 13 nucleotides match TRBD2. Germline values: CDR1 GTSNPN, CDR2 SVGIG (reference sequence). The CDR3 is 14 amino acids. V lost 2 bases and J lost 10; bases outside the gene matches: 5. The CDR3 nucleotides read TGTGCCTGGAGTCTTACTAGCGGGGGGGACGAGCAGTTCTTC. This codes for CAWSLTSGGDEQFF.

The count of this clone is one. CDR3 amino acids: CASGSYGANQETQYF. CDR3 DNA: TGTGCCAGCGGGTCCTACGGGGCAAACCAAGAGACCCAGTACTTC. The chain employs TRBV27 and TRBJ2-5; D could derive from TRBD1 or TRBD2 (5 bases each). The ends were cut back, 8 bases at V and 0 bases at J, with 16 bases in the middle. Germline values: CDR1 MNHEY, CDR2 SMNVEV (reference sequence). The CDR3 is 15 residues long.

This clone was counted a few times. The J gene is TRBJ2-1, the V gene TRBV5-1, with D uncertain. Germline CDR1 is SGHRS and CDR2 is YFSETQ. Deletions cut 0 bases from V and 3 bases from J, with 10 bases between. The CDR3 contains 15 residues. The CDR3 sequence: CASSLEEQYYNEQFF. The CDR3 DNA follows: TGCGCCAGCAGCTTGGAAGAGCAGTACTACAATGAGCAGTTCTTC.

The rearrangement links TRBV29-1 to TRBJ1-1; D not certain. Germline V gene data show CDR1 as SQVTM and CDR2 as ANQGSEA. This CDR3 is 12 amino acids long. Trimming left V 2 bases short and J 4 bases short, with 8 bases between. The CDR3 sequence is CSVEKDITEAFF. The CDR3 DNA sequence: TGCAGCGTTGAAAAGGATATCACTGAAGCTTTCTTT.